The 30 T cell receptor beta chains below were found in one sample sequenced in a study of blood T cell repertoires in COVID-19. Sequencing was performed with immunoSEQ multiplex PCR; in TCRdb, only in-frame clones are kept and a portion is missing. The sample consists of 300,000 to 400,000 clones, around 90% of them appearing once. The sample taken for sequencing was PBMCs or T cells enriched from blood (not recorded which). The receptor source for this set is a woman aged 18 to 35 who had recovered from COVID-19.

Concerning this clone: The same CDR3 arises from other DNA sequences in this sample as well. The V call is TRBV18, the J call TRBJ2-3; TRBD2 matches at 8 bases. This CDR3 spans 15 amino acids. CDR1 is KGHSH, CDR2 LQKENI, per germline. With 3 bases clipped from V and 1 base from J, the junction kept 3 bases outside the gene matches. The CDR3 DNA is TGTGCCAGCTCACCCCGAGCGGGGGGCACAGATACGCAGTATTTT. Its protein product is CASSPRAGGTDTQYF.

In DNA form, the CDR3 reads TGCAGCGTAGGACTAGCGGGCGAGCAGTACTTC. Translated, it gives CSVGLAGEQYF. This chain uses TRBV29-1 with TRBJ2-7; 11 bases map to TRBD2. Losses at the gene ends were 6 bases for V and 6 bases for J; bases not matched to a gene: 1. The CDR3 totals 11 residues. Germline CDR1 SQVTM, CDR2 ANQGSEA.

The chain is built from TRBV5-5 and TRBJ1-2; a possible D gene is TRBD1 (6 bases). The CDR3 extends over 16 amino acids. CDR1 is SGHKS, CDR2 YYEKEE, per germline (reference sequence). Trimming stripped 3 bases from V and 0 bases from J, with 15 bases between. Written as DNA, the CDR3 is TGTGCCAGCAGCTCTACCCAGGGGATGCCTAACTATGGCTACACCTTC. This encodes CASSSTQGMPNYGYTF.

The chain is built from TRBV4-1 and TRBJ2-5; a possible D gene is TRBD2 (6 bases). The CDR3 has 15 residues. The V end was cut by 0 bases, the J end by 4 bases, with 12 bases between. Germline V gene data show CDR1 as MGHRA and CDR2 as YSYEKL. CDR3 bases: TGCGCCAGCAGCCAAGAGGGAAGGGAGGTAGAGACCCAGTACTTC. Its translation is CASSQEGREVETQYF.

The chain uses TRBV9 and TRBJ2-3; 7 nucleotides line up with TRBD1. This CDR3 is 15 amino acids long. V trimming: 0 bases; J trimming: 3 bases; junction bases outside the gene matches: 4. Germline values: CDR1 SGDLS, CDR2 YYNGEE. The CDR3 region has the DNA TGTGCCAGCAGCGTAGAGGGGGCCCGGACAGATACGCAGTATTTT. It translates to CASSVEGARTDTQYF.

The CDR3: CASSVGGDYEQYF. The CDR3 coding sequence is TGTGCCAGCAGCGTAGGGGGGGACTACGAGCAGTACTTC. The genes are TRBV9 and TRBJ2-7; perhaps TRBD2 as D (6 bases). Trimming shortened V by 0 bases and J by 3 bases, and 7 bases separated the two germline ends. This CDR3 comprises 13 residues. The germline V gene encodes CDR1 SGDLS and CDR2 YYNGEE.

This clone occurred once. The chain carries TRBV7-2 and TRBJ2-3, with TRBD2 identical over 7 bases. With V trimmed by 3 bases and J by 2 bases, 2 bases remained unmatched. This CDR3 is built from 14 residues. CDR1 is SGHTA, CDR2 FQGNSA, per germline. The CDR3 region is CASSLGGATDTQYF. CDR3 DNA sequence: TGTGCCAGCAGCTTGGGAGGGGCCACAGATACGCAGTATTTT. Together with reference TRBV7-2 and TRBJ2-3, the CDR3 gives the full variable domain: GAGVSQSPSNKVTEKGKDVELRCDPISGHTALYWYRQSLGQGLEFLIYFQGNSAPDKSGLPSDRFSAERTGGSVSTLTIQRTQQEDSAVYLCASSLGGATDTQYFGPGTRLTVL.

The rearrangement links TRBV7-9 to TRBJ2-7, with 10 bases fitting TRBD1. The germline CDR1 and CDR2 sequences are SEHNR and FQNEAQ (reference sequence). V shed 5 bases and J 5 bases; nucleotides not matched to a gene: 6. The CDR3 spans 14 residues. The CDR3 bases are TGTGCCAGCAGCCCGGGACAGGGGCTTAACGAGCAGTACTTC. It translates to CASSPGQGLNEQYF.

The chain recombines TRBV11-2 with TRBJ2-2; D is uncertain. The ends were cut back, 1 base at V and 3 bases at J, with 6 bases in the middle. The CDR3 loop spans 14 amino acids. Looked up from germline, CDR1 is SGHAT and CDR2 is FQNNGV. CDR3 bases: TGTGCCAGCAGCTTAGTAATCTACACCGGGGAGCTGTTTTTT. Translation: CASSLVIYTGELFF.

V and J are TRBV3-1 (or the pseudogene TRBV3-2) and TRBJ1-2, with a possible D match to TRBD1 (5 bases). From germline, CDR1 is LGHDT and CDR2 YNNKEL (reference sequence). This CDR3 region has 12 residues. Trimming pared 1 base from V and 13 bases from J, leaving 13 bases between. The chain's CDR3 is CASSQVQGAGTF. CDR3 DNA sequence: TGTGCCAGCAGCCAAGTCCAAGGGGCAGGCACCTTC.

The V gene is TRBV6-5, the J gene TRBJ2-2; D is ambiguous. The CDR3 covers 15 residues. Germline loops: CDR1 MNHEY, CDR2 SVGAGI. With 0 bases removed from V and 1 base from J, the gap between germline ends came to 6 bases. Here the CDR3 DNA reads TGTGCCAGCAGTTACTCGAAGAGGAACACCGGGGAGCTGTTTTTT. Encoded protein: CASSYSKRNTGELFF.

This chain links TRBV19 with TRBJ1-5; D perhaps matches TRBD1 (6 bases). Germline V CDR1 and CDR2: LNHDA, SQIVND (reference sequence). Trimming took off 3 bases at V and 2 bases at J, with 14 bases between the two ends. CDR3 length: 16 residues. CDR3 sequence: CASSMVGGTGNQPQHF. In nucleotides, the CDR3 is TGTGCCAGTAGTATGGTAGGGGGTACGGGCAATCAGCCCCAGCATTTT. The full variable domain, completed using reference TRBV19 and TRBJ1-5, is DGGITQSPKYLFRKEGQNVTLSCEQNLNHDAMYWYRQDPGQGLRLIYYSQIVNDFQKGDIAEGYSVSREKKESFPLTVTSAQKNPTAFYLCASSMVGGTGNQPQHFGDGTRLSIL.

A single count supports this clone. This chain connects TRBV6-4 to TRBJ1-4, with D hard to call. The CDR3 spans 14 residues. Trimming took off 4 bases at V and 5 bases at J, with 11 bases between the two ends. Looked up from germline, CDR1 is MRHNA and CDR2 is SNTAGT. For the CDR3, the DNA is TGTGCCAGCAGTGGCCTATCAGGAAATGAAAAACTGTTTTTT. Protein sequence: CASSGLSGNEKLFF.

This clone was counted only a few times. CDR3 protein: CATPNPGNYGYTF. The CDR3 bases are TGTGCCACCCCGAACCCAGGGAACTATGGCTACACCTTC. This rearrangement joins TRBV7-8 to TRBJ1-2, with a possible D match to TRBD1 (5 bases). Trimming left V 10 bases short and J 2 bases short, with 14 bases between. CDR3 length equals 13 residues. CDR1 and CDR2 from the germline V gene are SGHVS and FQNEAQ.

This clone was seen once. This CDR3 reads CASSLEAVYEQYF. The CDR3, as DNA: TGTGCCAGCAGCTTAGAAGCGGTCTACGAGCAGTACTTC. The chain recombines TRBV11-2 with TRBJ2-7; tentative D call: TRBD2 (5 bases). CDR3 length equals 13 residues. V lost 0 bases to trimming and J lost 3 bases, with 6 bases between them. The germline V gene has CDR1 SGHAT and CDR2 FQNNGV.

The rearrangement links TRBV14 to TRBJ2-3; 9 bases fit TRBD1. In germline, CDR1 is SGHDN, CDR2 FVKESK. J was trimmed by 3 bases and V by 4 bases; bases with no gene match: 11. The CDR3 is made up of 17 amino acids. The CDR3 DNA sequence: TGTGCCAGCAGCCTTTACAGGGGGCGTATGGGTACAGATACGCAGTATTTT. Protein: CASSLYRGRMGTDTQYF.

The chain is built from TRBV5-1 and TRBJ2-5; maybe TRBD1 (6 bases). V shed 4 bases and J shed 2 bases, with 12 bases lying between them. CDR3 length equals 14 residues. Germline V CDR1 and CDR2: SGHRS, YFSETQ. The CDR3 DNA reads as TGCGCCAGCAGCAATGGACAGCGTCAAGAGACCCAGTACTTC. It translates to CASSNGQRQETQYF.

V usage is TRBV5-1 and J usage is TRBJ1-1; D not resolved. V shed 0 bases and J shed 0 bases, with 9 bases lying between them. Germline loops: CDR1 SGHRS, CDR2 YFSETQ. The CDR3 extends over 15 amino acids. The CDR3 region is CASSLAQNMNTEAFF. CDR3 nucleotide sequence: TGCGCCAGCAGCTTGGCGCAGAACATGAACACTGAAGCTTTCTTT.

This clone was seen just once. This sequence joins TRBV19 and TRBJ2-1, with 7 positions matching TRBD1. The CDR3 runs 16 residues. The germline gives CDR1 LNHDA, CDR2 SQIVND (reference sequence). J gave up 5 bases and V 4 bases, and 11 bases lay outside the gene matches. For the CDR3, the DNA is TGTGCCAGTAGTAGCCCCCGACAGGGAACTGACAATGAGCAGTTCTTC. It translates to CASSSPRQGTDNEQFF.

The V call is TRBV5-4, the J call TRBJ2-2, with 14 bases fitting TRBD2. CDR3 length: 17 residues. V gave up 2 bases and J gave up 6 bases; unmatched junction bases: 6. Germline lookup yields CDR1 SGHNT and CDR2 YYREEE (reference sequence). The CDR3, as DNA: TGTGCCAGCAGCTTCCGACTAGCGGGGGGGCCGGCCGGGGAGCTGTTTTTT. Its translation: CASSFRLAGGPAGELFF.

The chain couples TRBV7-8 to TRBJ1-6, with 7 bases fitting TRBD1. The CDR3 has 16 amino acids. CDR1 is SGHVS, CDR2 FQNEAQ, per germline. V was clipped by 0 bases and J by 7 bases; unmatched bases: 6. The CDR3 here is CASSLAGDRKNSPLHF. The CDR3 nucleotides are TGTGCCAGCAGCTTAGCAGGGGACAGAAAAAATTCACCCCTCCACTTT.

This rearrangement joins TRBV6-5 to TRBJ2-2, with TRBD1 identical over 7 bases. The length of the CDR3 is 14 residues. The germline V gene encodes CDR1 MNHEY and CDR2 SVGAGI. V lost 8 bases to trimming and J lost 4 bases; unmatched junction nucleotides: 7. CDR3 region: CASQGQPSTGELFF. The CDR3 DNA reads as TGTGCCAGCCAGGGACAGCCATCCACCGGGGAGCTGTTTTTT.

The chain has TRBV19 and TRBJ2-1, with TRBD2 matching 14 bases. The V segment lost 4 bases and the J segment 5 bases; nucleotides outside the gene matches: 4. Germline CDR1 reads LNHDA; CDR2 reads SQIVND (reference sequence). The CDR3 extends over 16 amino acids. The DNA of the CDR3 is TGTGCCAGTAGTACGGGACTAGCGGGGGCTAACAATGAGCAGTTCTTC. It encodes CASSTGLAGANNEQFF.

The genes are TRBV7-9 and TRBJ2-1; 8 positions match TRBD1. The CDR3 contains 16 residues. Trimming cost V 4 bases and J 0 bases; bases outside gene matches: 5. CDR1 and CDR2 (germline): SEHNR, FQNEAQ (reference sequence). The CDR3 region is CASSYRGSLSYNEQFF. The CDR3 DNA follows: TGTGCCAGCAGCTACAGGGGGAGCCTCTCCTACAATGAGCAGTTCTTC.

The chain recombines TRBV18 with TRBJ1-2; possibly TRBD1 for D (6 bases). The V gene's germline CDR1 is KGHSH and CDR2 LQKENI. The CDR3 runs to 15 residues. V was shortened by 3 bases and J by 10 bases, with 21 bases between the two germline ends. CDR3 amino acids: CASSPNKLDRSHYTF. CDR3 nucleotides: TGTGCCAGCTCACCGAATAAATTAGACAGGTCGCACTACACCTTC. Full variable domain (missing parts from reference TRBV18 and TRBJ1-2): NAGVMQNPRHLVRRRGQEARLRCSPMKGHSHVYWYRQLPEEGLKFMVYLQKENIIDESGMPKERFSAEFPKEGPSILRIQQVVRGDSAAYFCASSPNKLDRSHYTFGSGTRLTVV.

V is TRBV24-1 and J is TRBJ2-1, with D possibly being TRBD2 (7 bases). V lost 4 bases, J lost 0 bases, and 12 bases lay in between. CDR1 and CDR2 (germline): KGHDR, SFDVKD. The CDR3 is 16 residues long. The CDR3 loop reads CATSDRGASSYNEQFF. CDR3 DNA: TGTGCCACCAGTGACCGGGGGGCTAGCTCCTACAATGAGCAGTTCTTC.

The chain links TRBV5-1 to TRBJ1-6, with TRBD1 as a possible D gene (5 bases). The CDR3 spans 15 residues. CDR1 and CDR2 from the germline V gene are SGHRS and YFSETQ. Trimming removed 0 bases from V and 9 bases from J, with 13 bases in between. The CDR3 DNA sequence: TGCGCCAGCAGCTTGGAGGTCCACGGGGGTTCACCCCTCCACTTT. Its translation: CASSLEVHGGSPLHF.

CDR3: CASSPRGKNTGELFF. The CDR3 coding sequence is TGTGCCAGTAGTCCCCGGGGGAAGAACACCGGGGAGCTGTTTTTT. This chain uses TRBV19 with TRBJ2-2; D perhaps matches TRBD2 (6 bases). The V end was cut by 5 bases, the J end by 1 base, with 11 bases between. The CDR3 runs to 15 residues. Germline lookup yields CDR1 LNHDA and CDR2 SQIVND (reference sequence).

In the case of this clone: Other DNA sequences in this specimen translate into the identical CDR3. The chain carries TRBV9 and TRBJ2-2; 7 positions match TRBD2. The CDR3 runs 15 residues. In germline, CDR1 is SGDLS, CDR2 YYNGEE. V lost 4 bases, J lost 2 bases, and 5 bases stayed unmatched. CDR3 sequence: CASSPSGVNTGELFF. Written as DNA, the CDR3 is TGTGCCAGCAGCCCCAGCGGGGTTAACACCGGGGAGCTGTTTTTT. Based on the CDR3 plus reference TRBV9 and TRBJ2-2, the full variable domain is DSGVTQTPKHLITATGQRVTLRCSPRSGDLSVYWYQQSLDQGLQFLIQYYNGEERAKGNILERFSAQQFPDLHSELNLSSLELGDSALYFCASSPSGVNTGELFFGEGSRLTVL.

This chain joins TRBV7-9 and TRBJ1-2, with 7 bases fitting TRBD1. This CDR3 spans 16 amino acids. CDR1 and CDR2 (germline): SEHNR, FQNEAQ (reference sequence). V gave up 5 bases and J gave up 3 bases; unmatched junction bases: 12. In DNA form, the CDR3 reads TGTGCCAGCAGCCCCCAGGGACAGAAACGGGACTATGGCTACACCTTC. It yields the protein CASSPQGQKRDYGYTF.